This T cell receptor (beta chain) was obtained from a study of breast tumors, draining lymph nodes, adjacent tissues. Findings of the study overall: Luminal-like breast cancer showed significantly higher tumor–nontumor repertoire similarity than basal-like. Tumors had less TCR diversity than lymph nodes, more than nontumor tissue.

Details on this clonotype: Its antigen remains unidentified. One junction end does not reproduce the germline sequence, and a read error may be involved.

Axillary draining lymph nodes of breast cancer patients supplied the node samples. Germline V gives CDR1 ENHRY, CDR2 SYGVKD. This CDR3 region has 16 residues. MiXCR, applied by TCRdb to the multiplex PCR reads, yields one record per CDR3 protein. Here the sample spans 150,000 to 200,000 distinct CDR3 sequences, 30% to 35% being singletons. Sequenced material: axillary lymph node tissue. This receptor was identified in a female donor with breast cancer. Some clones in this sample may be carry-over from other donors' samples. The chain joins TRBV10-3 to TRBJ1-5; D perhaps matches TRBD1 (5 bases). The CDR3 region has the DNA TGTGCCACCAGTGAGTCCGGGGCGGATAGCAATCAGCCCCAGCATTTT. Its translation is CATSESGADSNQPQHF.